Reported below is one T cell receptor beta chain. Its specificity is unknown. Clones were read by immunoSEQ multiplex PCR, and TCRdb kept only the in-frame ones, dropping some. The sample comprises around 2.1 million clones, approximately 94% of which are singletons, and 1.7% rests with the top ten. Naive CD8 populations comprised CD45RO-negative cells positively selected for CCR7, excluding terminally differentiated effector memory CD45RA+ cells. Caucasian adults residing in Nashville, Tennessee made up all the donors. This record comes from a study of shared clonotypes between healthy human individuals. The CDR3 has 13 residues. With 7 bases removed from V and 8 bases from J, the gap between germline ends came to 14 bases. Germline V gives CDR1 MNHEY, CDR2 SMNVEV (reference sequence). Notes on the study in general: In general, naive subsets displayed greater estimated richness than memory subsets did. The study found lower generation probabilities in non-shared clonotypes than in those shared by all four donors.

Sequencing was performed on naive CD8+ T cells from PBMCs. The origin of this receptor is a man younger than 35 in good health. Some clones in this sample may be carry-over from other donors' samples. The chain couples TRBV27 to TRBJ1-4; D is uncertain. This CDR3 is CASMPGFGEKLFF. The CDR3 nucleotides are TGTGCCAGCATGCCGGGGTTCGGGGAAAAACTGTTTTTT.